The 10 T cell receptor beta chains below all came from one sample that was sequenced in a study of OX40 agonist ivuxolimab in advanced cancers. TCRdb keeps only in-frame clones here, not all; method: immunoSEQ multiplex PCR. The sample includes 15,000 to 20,000 clones, 87% of them seen just once. Sequenced material: CD4+ or CD8+ T cells sorted from blood, taken in a trial of the OX40 agonist ivuxolimab. These receptors came from an adult with an advanced solid tumor such as melanoma, head and neck, liver or kidney cancer.

The CDR3: CASYRGGTDTQYF. In DNA form, the CDR3 reads TGTGCCAGCTATAGGGGGGGCACAGATACGCAGTATTTT. V gene TRBV18 combines with J gene TRBJ2-3; possibly TRBD1 or TRBD2 for D (6 bases each). The CDR3 consists of 13 residues. Germline loops: CDR1 KGHSH, CDR2 LQKENI. With 7 bases removed from V and 1 base from J, the gap between germline ends came to 9 bases.

The V and J genes are TRBV7-6 and TRBJ1-6; D might be TRBD1 (5 bases). CDR1 is SGHVS, CDR2 FNYEAQ, per germline. There are 15 residues in the CDR3. V was clipped by 5 bases and J by 7 bases, with 15 bases between them. The CDR3 spells CASSQWGTRNSPLHF. In DNA, the CDR3 is TGTGCCAGCAGCCAATGGGGGACTAGGAATTCACCCCTCCACTTT.

This clone was seen a single time. The V call is TRBV5-8, the J call TRBJ1-1; possibly TRBD1 for D (5 bases). Trimming left V 0 bases short and J 11 bases short, with 17 bases between. Germline values: CDR1 SGHTS, CDR2 YDEGEE. The length of the CDR3 is 14 residues. In nucleotides, the CDR3 is TGTGCCAGCAGCTTGGAAGCGACAGCCTCTGGGGCTTTCTTT. It encodes CASSLEATASGAFF.

The chain combines TRBV30 with TRBJ1-2; maybe TRBD1 (5 bases). The V end lost 3 bases, the J end lost 0 bases, and 11 bases lay between the germline ends. Germline V gene data show CDR1 as GTSNPN and CDR2 as SVGIG (reference sequence). The CDR3 loop spans 14 amino acids. The CDR3 DNA sequence: TGTGCCTGGAGAACAGGCCTAGCTAACTATGGCTACACCTTC. Amino acid sequence: CAWRTGLANYGYTF.

V gene TRBV5-4 combines with J gene TRBJ2-1; 9 nucleotides line up with TRBD2. The trim removed 7 bases at V and 5 bases at J, leaving 10 bases unmatched. CDR1 is SGHNT and CDR2 is YYREEE in the germline V gene (reference sequence). The CDR3 extends over 15 amino acids. In nucleotides, the CDR3 is TGTGCCAGCCGGGATAGCGGGGGAGAAGACAATGAGCAGTTCTTC. This encodes CASRDSGGEDNEQFF.

The rearrangement joins TRBV30 to TRBJ1-2, with D hard to call. Trimming pared 0 bases from V and 3 bases from J, leaving 11 bases between. This CDR3 is built from 14 residues. Germline V gives CDR1 GTSNPN, CDR2 SVGIG (reference sequence). CDR3 DNA: TGTGCCTGGAGTGTAATCGGCGGTTACTATGGCTACACCTTC. It is translated as CAWSVIGGYYGYTF.

The chain has TRBV25-1 and TRBJ2-7; D not certain. Trimming removed 3 bases at V and 7 bases at J, with 4 bases between. CDR3 length: 10 amino acids. Germline loops: CDR1 MGHDK, CDR2 SYGVNS. For the CDR3, the DNA is TGTGCCAGCAGTGAGGGAGAGCAGTACTTC. It yields the protein CASSEGEQYF.

The genes are TRBV20-1 and TRBJ2-1; D gene unclear. This CDR3 has 11 amino acids. V shed 1 base and J shed 7 bases, with 5 bases lying between them. CDR1 is DFQATT, CDR2 SNEGSKA, per germline (reference sequence). This CDR3 reads CSARVRNEQFF. DNA of the CDR3: TGCAGTGCTAGAGTGAGGAATGAGCAGTTCTTC.

The chain is built from TRBV2 and TRBJ1-2; D remains ambiguous. There are 12 residues in the CDR3. V lost 11 bases, J lost 4 bases, and 14 bases lay in between. Germline V gene sequence: CDR1 SNHLY, CDR2 FYNNEI. The CDR3 protein is CARVSEGYGYTF. The CDR3, as DNA: TGTGCCCGGGTCTCGGAAGGCTATGGCTACACCTTC.

The V call is TRBV21-1, the J call TRBJ2-1; the table's D call of TRBD1 was not tested on the DNA. TRBV21-1 corresponds to a pseudogene. This CDR3 is built from 16 residues. DNA for the CDR3: TGTGCCAGCAGCAAACGAGACAGGGGGTCCGGCAATGAGCAGTTCTTC. Its translation: CASSKRDRGSGNEQFF.